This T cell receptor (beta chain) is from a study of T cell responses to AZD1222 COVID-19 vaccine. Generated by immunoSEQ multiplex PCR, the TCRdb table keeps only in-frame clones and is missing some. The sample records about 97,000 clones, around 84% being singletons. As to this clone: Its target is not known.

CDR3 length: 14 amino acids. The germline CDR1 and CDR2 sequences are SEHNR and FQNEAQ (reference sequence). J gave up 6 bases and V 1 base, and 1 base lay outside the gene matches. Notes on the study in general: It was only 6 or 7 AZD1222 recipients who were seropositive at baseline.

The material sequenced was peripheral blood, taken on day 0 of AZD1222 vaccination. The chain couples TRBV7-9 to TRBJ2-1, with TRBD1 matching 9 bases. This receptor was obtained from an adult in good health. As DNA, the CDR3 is TGTGCCAGCAGCTTAGGACAGGGGGTCAATGAGCAGTTCTTC. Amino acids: CASSLGQGVNEQFF.